These 5 T cell receptor beta chains were sequenced from one sample in a study of cytomegalovirus exposure and HLA in healthy donors. PCR used 60 Vbeta primers and 13 Jbeta primers. The protocol was immunoSEQ multiplex PCR, while the TCRdb copy is restricted to in-frame clones and leaves out a portion. This sample has 95,000 to 150,000 clones, with around 80% found just once. The source material was PBMCs. The receptors shown here come from a man aged 25-45 years in good health and CMV-seropositive.

The V gene is TRBV2, the J gene TRBJ2-5, with unresolved D. CDR1 is SNHLY and CDR2 is FYNNEI in the germline V gene. V was cut by 2 bases and J by 5 bases, with 12 bases left in between. The CDR3 has 14 residues. The CDR3 loop is CASSELRIEETQYF. In DNA, the CDR3 is TGTGCCAGCAGTGAACTCCGAATTGAGGAGACCCAGTACTTC.

The DNA for the CDR3 is TGTGCCAGCAGCTTAGGGACAGGGGGCTCCTACAATGAGCAGTTCTTC. This gives the protein CASSLGTGGSYNEQFF. The V and J genes are TRBV7-8 and TRBJ2-1, with 10 bases identical to TRBD1. Germline V gene sequence: CDR1 SGHVS, CDR2 FQNEAQ. The ends lost 1 base at V and 0 bases at J; junction bases unmatched: 0. This CDR3 is 16 amino acids long.

This clone was counted a single time. This chain connects TRBV6-5 to TRBJ2-7; 8 nucleotides match TRBD2. CDR3 length: 14 amino acids. Losses at the gene ends were 2 bases for V and 2 bases for J; bases not matched to a gene: 2. Germline-derived CDR1 and CDR2 are MNHEY and SVGAGI. The CDR3 loop reads CASSYGGGTYEQYF. As DNA, the CDR3 is TGTGCCAGCAGTTACGGCGGGGGGACCTACGAGCAGTACTTC.

This clone has just one count. This chain links TRBV7-8 with TRBJ1-1; 11 nucleotides match TRBD1. J was trimmed by 5 bases and V by 6 bases; bases with no gene match: 8. CDR1 and CDR2 (germline): SGHVS, FQNEAQ. The CDR3 consists of 15 residues. In DNA form, the CDR3 reads TGTGCCAGCAGAATTGGGACAGGGGGTTGGACTGAAGCTTTCTTT. Translation gives CASRIGTGGWTEAFF. Using reference TRBV7-8 and TRBJ1-1 for the parts outside the CDR3, the full variable domain is GAGVSQSPRYKVAKRGQDVALRCDPISGHVSLFWYQQALGQGPEFLTYFQNEAQLDKSGLPSDRFFAERPEGSVSTLKIQRTQQEDSAVYLCASRIGTGGWTEAFFGQGTRLTVV.

The gene calls are TRBV19 and TRBJ2-7; 7 bases match TRBD1. CDR1 and CDR2 (germline): LNHDA, SQIVND (reference sequence). CDR3 length: 15 residues. V lost 4 bases, J lost 4 bases, and 10 bases stayed unmatched. For the CDR3, the DNA is TGTGCCAGTAGTACGCACAGGGGATACTCGTACGAGCAGTACTTC. Residues: CASSTHRGYSYEQYF.